This is a list of T cell receptor beta chains from one sample in a study of blood T cell repertoires in COVID-19. Here immunoSEQ multiplex PCR was the method, and the copy in TCRdb shows in-frame clones only, minus some. The sample contains about 260,000 clones, approximately 87% of which appear only once. The sample was peripheral blood. These receptors came from a human donor in a cohort sampled during active COVID-19. The CDR3 runs from the conserved cysteine through the conserved F or W. Each record gives: CDR3 length, J gene, V gene, CDR3 protein.

15 | TRBJ2-1 | TRBV5-6 | CASSSDYLVNNEQFF
17 | TRBJ2-3 | TRBV18 | CASSFNLRAGGPDTQYF
14 | TRBJ2-4 | TRBV19 | CASHELATKNIQYF
14 | TRBJ2-1 | TRBV29-1 | CSVSRGNPYNEQFF
13 | TRBJ1-1 | TRBV6-5 | CASSYTTGTEAFF
16 | TRBJ2-1 | TRBV2 | CASSEARDAFYNEQFF
14 | TRBJ1-5 | TRBV19 | CASSIDGGGQPQHF
15 | TRBJ2-3 | TRBV5-1 | CASSLVAGEADTQYF
14 | TRBJ2-1 | TRBV10-3 | CAISGGVGVSEQFF
11 | TRBJ2-3 | TRBV2 | CAWKQGGTQYF
16 | TRBJ2-3 | TRBV5-1 | CASSLVPGWGTDTQYF
14 | TRBJ2-7 | TRBV10-3 | CAISEAGKTYEQYF
16 | TRBJ2-1 | TRBV19 | CASSISSSGRPNEQFF
13 | TRBJ2-1 | TRBV5-1 | CASSLTRVGEQFF
17 | TRBJ1-5 | TRBV6-2/TRBV6-3 | CASSTSGTGRRNQPQHF
13 | TRBJ1-1 | TRBV12-3/TRBV12-4 | CASSLTKGTEAFF